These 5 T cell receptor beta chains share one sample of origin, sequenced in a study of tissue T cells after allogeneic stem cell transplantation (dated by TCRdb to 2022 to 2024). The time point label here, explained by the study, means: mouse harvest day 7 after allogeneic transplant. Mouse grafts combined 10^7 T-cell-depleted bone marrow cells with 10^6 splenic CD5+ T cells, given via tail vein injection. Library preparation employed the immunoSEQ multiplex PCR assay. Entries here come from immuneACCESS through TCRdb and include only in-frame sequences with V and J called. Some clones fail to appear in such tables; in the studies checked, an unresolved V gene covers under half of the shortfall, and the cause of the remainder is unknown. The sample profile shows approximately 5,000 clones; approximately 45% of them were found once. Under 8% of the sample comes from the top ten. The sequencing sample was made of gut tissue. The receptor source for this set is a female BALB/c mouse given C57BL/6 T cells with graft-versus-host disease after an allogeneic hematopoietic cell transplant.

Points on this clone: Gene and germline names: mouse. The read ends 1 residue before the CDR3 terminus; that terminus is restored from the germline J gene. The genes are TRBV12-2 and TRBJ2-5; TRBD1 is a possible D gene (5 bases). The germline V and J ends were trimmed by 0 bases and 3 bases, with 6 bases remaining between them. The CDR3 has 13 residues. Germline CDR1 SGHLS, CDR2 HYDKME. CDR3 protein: CASSLDSQDTQYF. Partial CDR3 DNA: TGTGCCAGCTCTCTCGACAGTCAAGACACCCAGTAC. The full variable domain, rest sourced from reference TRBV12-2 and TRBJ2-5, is NSGVVQSPRYIIKGKGERSILKCIPISGHLSVAWYQQTQGQELKFFIQHYDKMERDKGNLPSRFSVQQFDDYHSEMNMSALELEDSAVYFCASSLDSQDTQYFGPGTRLLVL.

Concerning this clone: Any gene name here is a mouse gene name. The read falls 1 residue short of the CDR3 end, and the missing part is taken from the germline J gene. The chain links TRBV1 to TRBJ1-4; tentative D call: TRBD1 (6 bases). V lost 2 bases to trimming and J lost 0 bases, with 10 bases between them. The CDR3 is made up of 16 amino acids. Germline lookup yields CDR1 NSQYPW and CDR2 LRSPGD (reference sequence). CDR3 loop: CTCSARQGISNERLFF. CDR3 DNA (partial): TGCACCTGCAGTGCACGGCAGGGGATTTCCAACGAAAGATTATTT.

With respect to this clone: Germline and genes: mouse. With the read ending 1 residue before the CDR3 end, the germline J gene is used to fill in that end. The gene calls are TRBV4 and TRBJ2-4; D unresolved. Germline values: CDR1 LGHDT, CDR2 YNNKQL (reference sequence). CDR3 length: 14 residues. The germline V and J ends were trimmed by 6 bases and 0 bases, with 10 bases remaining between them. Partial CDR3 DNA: TGTGCCAGCAGTCCTCAGTCTAGTCAAAACACCTTGTAC. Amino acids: CASSPQSSQNTLY. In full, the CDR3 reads CASSPQSSQNTLYF.

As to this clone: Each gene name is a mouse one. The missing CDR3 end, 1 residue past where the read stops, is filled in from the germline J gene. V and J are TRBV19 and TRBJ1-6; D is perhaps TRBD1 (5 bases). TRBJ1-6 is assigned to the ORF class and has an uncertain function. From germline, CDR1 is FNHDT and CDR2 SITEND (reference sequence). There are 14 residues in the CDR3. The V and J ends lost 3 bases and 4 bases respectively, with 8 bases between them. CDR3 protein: CASSTQGYNSPLYF. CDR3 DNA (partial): TGTGCCAGCAGTACCCAGGGATATAATTCGCCCCTCTAC.

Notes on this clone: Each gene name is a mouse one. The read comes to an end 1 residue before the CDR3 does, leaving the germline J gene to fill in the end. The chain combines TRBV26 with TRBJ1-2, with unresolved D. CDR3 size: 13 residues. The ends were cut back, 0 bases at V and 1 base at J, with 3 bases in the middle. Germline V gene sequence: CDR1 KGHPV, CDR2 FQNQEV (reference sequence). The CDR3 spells CASSLSQNSDYTF. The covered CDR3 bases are TGTGCCAGCAGTCTGTCACAAAACTCCGACTACACC. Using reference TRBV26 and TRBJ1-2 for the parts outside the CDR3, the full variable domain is NSKVIQTPRYLVKGQGQKAKMRCIPEKGHPVVFWYQQNKNNEFKFLINFQNQEVLQQIDMTEKRFSAECPSNSPCSLEIQSSEAGDSALYLCASSLSQNSDYTFGSGTRLLVI.